The rows below give T cell receptor beta chains drawn from one sample of a study of cytomegalovirus exposure and HLA in healthy donors. Some clones are missing from TCRdb's copy, which holds only in-frame ones; the method was immunoSEQ multiplex PCR. This sample yields about 190,000 clones, of which 79% are seen a single time; roughly 1.5% belongs to the top ten. The sequenced sample consisted of PBMCs. These receptors were collected from a woman aged 18-29 years in good health and CMV-seronegative. CDR3s include the opening cysteine and the closing phenylalanine or tryptophan. A D gene is named only where the DNA matches it firmly. Part of the rows lack a size; the others show once, few, many or a class for expanded clones.

>-|TRBJ2-5|TRBV6-6|-
CASIPGASEQETQYF
TGTGCCAGCATCCCCGGGGCTAGCGAACAAGAGACCCAGTACTTC
>-|TRBJ1-4|TRBV6-1|few
CASSERLSQGRGKLFF
TGTGCCAGCAGTGAAAGGCTGTCGCAGGGGCGAGGAAAACTGTTTTTT
>-|TRBJ1-1|TRBV5-4|-
CASSLDLTGMNTEAFF
TGTGCCAGCAGCTTGGACCTTACAGGAATGAACACTGAAGCTTTCTTT
>TRBD1|TRBJ1-2|TRBV5-6|-
CASGRTGVEGYTF
TGTGCCAGCGGAAGGACAGGGGTAGAGGGCTACACCTTC
>TRBD1|TRBJ1-6|TRBV7-6|-
CASSARDRVFVSPLHF
TGTGCCAGCAGCGCCCGGGACAGGGTTTTCGTTTCACCCCTCCACTTT
>TRBD1|TRBJ2-5|TRBV5-1|-
CASSWVQGAGETQYF
TGCGCCAGCAGCTGGGTACAGGGGGCTGGGGAGACCCAGTACTTC
>TRBD2|TRBJ2-1|TRBV27|-
CASSRGLASLVDEQFF
TGTGCCAGCAGTCGAGGACTAGCGTCCCTAGTTGATGAGCAGTTCTTC
>-|TRBJ2-1|TRBV5-4|-
CASSLGGGRSSYNEQFF
TGTGCCAGCAGCTTGGGCGGCGGTCGGAGCTCCTACAATGAGCAGTTCTTC
>-|TRBJ2-7|TRBV7-9|few
CASSRDKDGAYEQYF
TGTGCCAGCTCAAGGGACAAGGACGGAGCCTACGAGCAGTACTTC
>-|TRBJ2-7|TRBV7-2|-
CASSLNRGYEQYF
TGTGCCAGCAGCCTGAATCGGGGCTACGAGCAGTACTTC
>-|TRBJ2-7|TRBV5-6|-
CASSLAVRYREQYF
TGTGCCAGCAGCTTGGCTGTGCGGTATCGCGAGCAGTACTTC
>-|TRBJ1-2|TRBV29-1|few
CSVEERRTNYGYTF
TGCAGCGTTGAAGAGAGGCGGACTAACTATGGCTACACCTTC
>-|TRBJ1-4|TRBV5-1|-
CASSLAGGRTNEKLFF
TGCGCCAGCAGCTTGGCCGGGGGGCGGACTAATGAAAAACTGTTTTTT
>-|TRBJ1-6|TRBV6-1|once
CASSESPTPKNSPLHF
TGTGCCAGCAGTGAAAGCCCGACACCCAAAAATTCACCCCTCCACTTT
>TRBD1|TRBJ1-1|TRBV6-6|-
CASRQTGENTEAFF
TGTGCCAGCAGACAGACAGGGGAGAACACTGAAGCTTTCTTT
>-|TRBJ1-5|TRBV14|-
CASSQQENQPQHF
TGTGCCAGCAGCCAACAAGAGAATCAGCCCCAGCATTTT
>-|TRBJ1-6|TRBV9|-
CASSVTGNSPLHF
TGCGCCAGCAGCGTCACAGGGAATTCACCCCTCCACTTT
>-|TRBJ2-3|TRBV5-1|-
CASSLAEGRFGTDTQYF
TGCGCCAGCAGCTTAGCGGAGGGTCGGTTCGGCACAGATACGCAGTATTTT
>TRBD2|TRBJ2-1|TRBV6-5|-
CASSAGRGGNEQFF
TGTGCCAGCAGTGCCGGGAGGGGGGGGAATGAGCAGTTCTTC
>-|TRBJ2-7|TRBV21-1|-
CASKTGGICDEQYF
TGTGCCAGCAAAACAGGGGGCATCTGTGACGAGCAGTACTTC
>-|TRBJ2-2|TRBV5-1|-
CASRAGGNANTGELFF
TGCGCCAGCAGAGCAGGGGGGAACGCGAACACCGGGGAGCTGTTTTTT
>-|TRBJ1-1|TRBV2|-
CASRETENTEAFF
TGTGCCAGCAGAGAAACAGAGAACACTGAAGCTTTCTTT
>-|TRBJ2-7|TRBV2|-
CASSENYYEQYF
TGTGCCAGCAGTGAAAACTACTACGAGCAGTACTTC
>TRBD1|TRBJ2-7|TRBV10-3|-
CAISEPGQGKF
TGTGCCATCAGTGAGCCCGGACAGGGGAAGTTC
>-|TRBJ2-7|TRBV28|-
CASSEGGQNHVKQYF
TGTGCCAGCTCCGAAGGCGGACAGAACCACGTGAAGCAGTACTTC
>-|TRBJ2-3|TRBV6-5|-
CASSYSGLVATDTQYF
TGTGCCAGCAGTTACTCGGGGCTGGTAGCTACAGATACGCAGTATTTT
>-|TRBJ1-1|TRBV25-1|-
CASRFENTEAFF
TGTGCCAGCCGGTTTGAGAACACTGAAGCTTTCTTT
>TRBD1|TRBJ2-7|TRBV27|-
CASSSAPGQTSYEQYF
TGTGCCAGCAGCAGCGCCCCGGGACAGACCTCCTACGAGCAGTACTTC
>-|TRBJ2-7|TRBV2|-
CASSESGYEQYF
TGTGCCAGCAGTGAATCAGGGTACGAGCAGTACTTC
>-|TRBJ2-7|TRBV6-5|-
CASSYSMRQPSDF
TGTGCCAGCAGTTACTCGATGAGACAGCCGAGCGACTTC
>TRBD2|TRBJ2-1|TRBV28|once
CASSSRTSGTPYTEQFF
TGTGCCAGCAGTTCTAGGACTAGCGGGACACCCTACACTGAGCAGTTCTTC
>TRBD1|TRBJ1-6|TRBV5-6|-
CASSTGQDNSPLHF
TGTGCCAGCAGCACGGGACAGGATAATTCACCCCTCCACTTT
>-|TRBJ1-1|TRBV14|-
CASSPGTEAFF
TGTGCCAGCAGCCCGGGAACTGAAGCTTTCTTT
>-|TRBJ1-6|TRBV6-1|-
CASSEAGNRENSPLHF
TGTGCCAGCAGTGAAGCGGGGAACAGGGAGAATTCACCCCTCCACTTT
>-|TRBJ2-3|TRBV7-8|-
CASSPPRDTDTQYF
TGTGCCAGCAGCCCCCCTCGAGACACAGATACGCAGTATTTT
>TRBD2|TRBJ2-2|TRBV9|-
CASSVVAGGSTGELFF
TGTGCCAGCAGCGTAGTCGCGGGAGGGTCCACCGGGGAGCTGTTTTTT
>TRBD1|TRBJ1-2|TRBV27|-
CASRQGLFYGYTF
TGTGCCAGCAGACAGGGGTTGTTCTATGGCTACACCTTC
>-|TRBJ1-1|TRBV2|-
CASRRGPTEAFF
TGTGCCAGCAGGCGGGGGCCCACTGAAGCTTTCTTT
>TRBD1|TRBJ2-7|TRBV5-6|-
CASSEGQGAYEQYF
TGTGCCAGCAGCGAGGGACAGGGCGCCTACGAGCAGTACTTC
>TRBD2|TRBJ2-3|TRBV28|-
CASNGGRGSDTQYF
TGTGCCAGCAATGGCGGGAGGGGGTCAGATACGCAGTATTTT
>-|TRBJ1-1|TRBV6-5|-
CASHRDTEAFF
TGTGCCAGCCACAGGGACACTGAAGCTTTCTTT
>-|TRBJ1-1|TRBV5-1|-
CASSFEANTEAFF
TGCGCCAGCAGCTTCGAAGCGAACACTGAAGCTTTCTTT
>-|TRBJ1-5|TRBV19|few
CASTPGEGGNQPQHF
TGTGCCAGTACCCCTGGGGAGGGAGGGAATCAGCCCCAGCATTTT
>-|TRBJ2-5|TRBV28|-
CASSNHRQRQETQYF
TGTGCCAGCAGTAACCACCGGCAGCGACAAGAGACCCAGTACTTC
>-|TRBJ2-7|TRBV7-3|-
CASRPFASSYEQYF
TGTGCCAGCAGACCGTTCGCTAGCAGCTACGAGCAGTACTTC
>-|TRBJ1-4|TRBV29-1|-
CSVVAEVGKLFF
TGCAGCGTTGTAGCGGAGGTGGGCAAACTGTTTTTT
>TRBD2|TRBJ2-1|TRBV15|-
CATSRGDGRGEEFF
TGTGCCACCAGCAGGGGGGATGGACGGGGGGAGGAATTCTTC
>TRBD1|TRBJ1-2|TRBV5-1|-
CASSSGQGLVGYTF
TGCGCCAGCAGCTCGGGACAGGGACTGGTGGGCTACACCTTC
>-|TRBJ1-2|TRBV25-1|-
CASSEFGPTASNGYTF
TGTGCCAGCAGTGAGTTTGGCCCGACAGCCTCTAACGGCTACACCTTC
>-|TRBJ2-3|TRBV19|-
CASSIVADRRGDTQYF
TGTGCCAGTAGTATAGTAGCGGACAGGCGTGGAGATACGCAGTATTTT
>TRBD2|TRBJ2-5|TRBV7-9|-
CASSLSSGGAYQETQYF
TGTGCCAGCAGCTTATCTAGCGGGGGCGCCTACCAAGAGACCCAGTACTTC
>-|TRBJ2-6|TRBV4-1|-
CASSHGKGDTESGANVLTF
TGCGCCAGCAGCCACGGAAAGGGAGACACCGAATCTGGGGCCAACGTCCTGACTTTC
>-|TRBJ1-5|TRBV6-1|-
CASSQYSNQPQHF
TGTGCCAGCAGCCAGTATAGCAATCAGCCCCAGCATTTT
>-|TRBJ1-6|TRBV7-2|-
CASSLAHNDAAGNSPLHF
TGTGCCAGCAGCTTAGCGCATAACGACGCCGCGGGTAATTCACCCCTCCACTTT